These 21 T cell receptor beta chains were sequenced from one sample in a study of shared clonotypes between healthy human individuals (dated by TCRdb to the early 2020s). To prepare the library, the immunoSEQ multiplex PCR assay was applied. TCRdb provides this immuneACCESS table in a form limited to in-frame rearrangements. Some clones are lacking; in checked studies, under half of them reflect an unresolved V gene, and why the rest are absent is not known. The sample has hundreds of thousands of clones on record, roughly 96% of them singletons. About 0.11% of the sample belongs to the ten largest clones. CD8 naive samples were CD45RO-negative cells positively selected for CCR7, giving a CD45RA+CCR7+ population that excluded TemRA cells. The material sequenced was naive CD8+ T cells sorted from blood. In light of the paper, this sample's cell subset or site label describes: CD45RA+CCR7+. The receptors were gathered from a woman under 40 in good health.

The rearrangement uses TRBV10-2 and TRBJ2-3; tentative D call: TRBD2 (6 bases). V shed 3 bases and J shed 9 bases, with 16 bases lying between them. The length of the CDR3 is 14 residues. The germline gives CDR1 WSHSY, CDR2 SAAADI. The CDR3 nucleotides are TGCGCCAGCAGTGACCCCTCCCTAGCGAACACGCAGTATTTT. It is translated as CASSDPSLANTQYF.

The chain has TRBV19 and TRBJ2-3; D call uncertain. The CDR3 has 13 amino acids. Trimming cost V 10 bases and J 2 bases, with 13 bases left between them. The germline V gene encodes CDR1 LNHDA and CDR2 SQIVND (reference sequence). CDR3 region: CATFDENTDTQYF. Here the CDR3 DNA reads TGTGCCACTTTCGACGAGAACACAGATACGCAGTATTTT.

The chain uses TRBV10-3 and TRBJ2-4; 8 bases are shared with TRBD2. This CDR3 comprises 19 residues. Germline V gives CDR1 ENHRY, CDR2 SYGVKD. Trimming removed 11 bases from V and 1 base from J; junction bases left unmatched: 22. Here the CDR3 reads CAPGAVELAALGAKNIQYF. The DNA for the CDR3 is TGTGCCCCAGGGGCTGTTGAACTAGCGGCCCTCGGGGCCAAAAACATTCAGTACTTC.

V is TRBV7-9 and J is TRBJ2-1, with a weak D call TRBD2 (5 bases). The germline V and J ends were trimmed by 4 bases and 8 bases, with 18 bases remaining between them. The CDR3 loop spans 15 amino acids. Germline V gene data show CDR1 as SEHNR and CDR2 as FQNEAQ (reference sequence). The CDR3 DNA follows: TGTGCCAGCAGCTCTCGGGATCACGAAGAGGATGAGCAGTTCTTC. Translation gives CASSSRDHEEDEQFF. Variable domain in full (rest from reference TRBV7-9 and TRBJ2-1): DTGVSQNPRHKITKRGQNVTFRCDPISEHNRLYWYRQTLGQGPEFLTYFQNEAQLEKSRLLSDRFSAERPKGSFSTLEIQRTEQGDSAMYLCASSSRDHEEDEQFFGPGTRLTVL.

The chain has TRBV18 and TRBJ2-7; D is uncertain. V was cut by 4 bases and J by 3 bases, with 4 bases left in between. The length of the CDR3 is 11 residues. Germline V gives CDR1 KGHSH, CDR2 LQKENI. The CDR3 DNA follows: TGTGCCAGCTCACACGGCTACGAGCAGTACTTC. It specifies CASSHGYEQYF.

This clone was counted only a few times. The genes are TRBV7-9 and TRBJ2-1; D is uncertain. This CDR3 is 11 amino acids long. Trimming removed 6 bases from V and 7 bases from J, with 7 bases in between. Germline CDR1 reads SEHNR; CDR2 reads FQNEAQ (reference sequence). CDR3 residues: CASRIGNEQFF. The CDR3 DNA sequence: TGTGCCAGCAGGATAGGGAATGAGCAGTTCTTC.

This clone occurred a few times. The CDR3, as DNA: TGTGCCAGCAGCCCGATGGCGGGAGGGCTCAATGAGCAGTTCTTC. Amino acid sequence: CASSPMAGGLNEQFF. The chain uses TRBV5-4 and TRBJ2-1; 9 bases agree with TRBD2. The junction had 8 bases not matched to a gene; V was cut back by 4 bases and J by 6 bases. Germline V gene lookup returns CDR1 SGHNT and CDR2 YYREEE (reference sequence). The CDR3 extends over 15 amino acids.

About this clone: This sample includes further DNA sequences coding for the same CDR3. CDR3 nucleotides: TGTGCCAGCAGCGTAGATGGCAGAAGCACAGATACGCAGTATTTT. Amino acids: CASSVDGRSTDTQYF. The chain combines TRBV9 with TRBJ2-3; D gene uncertain. V was shortened by 0 bases and J by 0 bases, with 8 bases between the two germline ends. This CDR3 is 15 amino acids long. CDR1 is SGDLS and CDR2 is YYNGEE in the germline V gene.

The gene calls are TRBV19 and TRBJ1-5, with TRBD1 matching over 8 bases. This CDR3 contains 15 residues. Trimming at V came to 10 bases and at J to 5 bases, leaving 13 bases not matched to a gene. Per the germline V gene, CDR1 is LNHDA and CDR2 is SQIVND (reference sequence). Written as DNA, the CDR3 is TGTGCCACATTTTCCCAGACAGGGGCTGATCAGCCCCAGCATTTT. Translation: CATFSQTGADQPQHF.

The chain is built from TRBV7-9 and TRBJ2-7; a possible D gene is TRBD1 (5 bases). There are 13 residues in the CDR3. With 9 bases removed from V and 0 bases from J, the gap between germline ends came to 12 bases. Germline-derived CDR1 and CDR2 are SEHNR and FQNEAQ (reference sequence). Here the CDR3 DNA reads TGTGCCAGTGGTACAGGTTCCTCCTACGAGCAGTACTTC. Protein product: CASGTGSSYEQYF.

This sequence joins TRBV7-9 and TRBJ2-5, with 14 bases that match TRBD2. Germline V gene lookup returns CDR1 SEHNR and CDR2 FQNEAQ (reference sequence). J lost 5 bases, V lost 5 bases, and 10 bases had no gene match. CDR3 size: 17 residues. The CDR3 sequence: CASSLQGLAGVVETQYF. Written as DNA, the CDR3 is TGTGCCAGCAGCCTCCAGGGACTAGCGGGAGTAGTTGAGACCCAGTACTTC.

The chain carries TRBV9 and TRBJ2-5; the D is unclear. The CDR3 is 16 residues long. V was shortened by 0 bases and J by 0 bases, with 12 bases between the two germline ends. Germline-derived CDR1 and CDR2 are SGDLS and YYNGEE. CDR3 sequence: CASSVEALGYQETQYF. As DNA, the CDR3 is TGTGCCAGCAGCGTAGAGGCACTGGGGTACCAAGAGACCCAGTACTTC.

The rearrangement links TRBV4-1 to TRBJ1-5, with a possible D match to TRBD1 (5 bases). In germline, CDR1 is MGHRA, CDR2 YSYEKL. Between the trimmed V and J ends, which lost 1 base and 5 bases, there was a span of 12 bases. The CDR3 is 15 residues long. Written as DNA, the CDR3 is TGCGCCAGCAGCCAAGGACAGTGGACGGATCAGCCCCAGCATTTT. Amino acids: CASSQGQWTDQPQHF.

The CDR3 sequence: CASSPGQGLSYEQYF. DNA of the CDR3: TGTGCCAGCTCACCGGGACAGGGGCTCTCCTACGAGCAGTACTTC. V gene TRBV18 combines with J gene TRBJ2-7; 10 nucleotides match TRBD1. Trimming removed 3 bases from V and 0 bases from J; junction bases left unmatched: 2. In germline, CDR1 is KGHSH, CDR2 LQKENI. CDR3 length equals 15 residues.

V and J are TRBV10-1 and TRBJ2-7; 11 bases fit TRBD2. V trimming: 1 base; J trimming: 2 bases; junction bases outside the gene matches: 1. Germline assignment: CDR1 WNHNN and CDR2 SYGVQD (reference sequence). The CDR3 runs to 15 residues. The CDR3 loop is CASSELTSGTYEQYF. CDR3 DNA: TGCGCCAGCAGTGAGTTGACTAGCGGGACCTACGAGCAGTACTTC.

V and J are TRBV5-5 and TRBJ1-5; 8 bases map to TRBD1. CDR3 size: 19 residues. Germline assignment: CDR1 SGHKS and CDR2 YYEKEE (reference sequence). The junction had 15 bases not matched to a gene; V was cut back by 4 bases and J by 0 bases. The DNA for the CDR3 is TGTGCCAGCAGCCCCCCGGGACAGGCTCGATTTTATAGCAATCAGCCCCAGCATTTT. As protein: CASSPPGQARFYSNQPQHF.

The rearrangement uses TRBV7-9 and TRBJ2-1; no clear D. Between the trimmed V and J ends, which lost 0 bases and 7 bases, there was a span of 7 bases. This CDR3 comprises 13 residues. The V gene's germline CDR1 is SEHNR and CDR2 FQNEAQ (reference sequence). The CDR3 DNA reads as TGTGCCAGCAGCTTAGCCCCATCGAATGAGCAGTTCTTC. This gives the protein CASSLAPSNEQFF.

CDR3 in amino acids: CASSPSGGGIRSYEQYF. Written as DNA, the CDR3 is TGTGCCAGCAGCCCCTCCGGCGGGGGGATCAGATCCTACGAGCAGTACTTC. The chain joins TRBV7-2 to TRBJ2-7, with 8 positions matching TRBD2. CDR1 SGHTA and CDR2 FQGNSA come from the germline V gene. The CDR3 sequence is 17 residues long. The J segment lost 1 base and the V segment lost 5 bases, leaving 13 bases of the junction unmatched.

The CDR3 loop is CASSLDARPSTSYEQYF. The CDR3 DNA reads TGTGCCAGCAGCTTAGACGCCCGACCGTCGACGTCCTACGAGCAGTACTTC. The chain employs TRBV7-2 and TRBJ2-7; no clear D gene. V shed 1 base and J shed 1 base, with 17 bases lying between them. There are 17 residues in the CDR3. Germline V lookup: CDR1 SGHTA, CDR2 FQGNSA. Supplemented by reference TRBV7-2 and TRBJ2-7, the full variable domain reads GAGVSQSPSNKVTEKGKDVELRCDPISGHTALYWYRQSLGQGLEFLIYFQGNSAPDKSGLPSDRFSAERTGGSVSTLTIQRTQQEDSAVYLCASSLDARPSTSYEQYFGPGTRLTVT.

This chain links TRBV27 with TRBJ2-7; D may be TRBD1 (6 bases). Germline CDR1 MNHEY, CDR2 SMNVEV (reference sequence). The CDR3 sequence is 15 residues long. With 6 bases removed from V and 0 bases from J, the gap between germline ends came to 15 bases. The CDR3 region is CASSPDRKGSYEQYF. In nucleotides, the CDR3 is TGTGCCAGCAGCCCCGACAGGAAAGGCTCCTACGAGCAGTACTTC.

The chain couples TRBV9 to TRBJ2-7; D may be TRBD1 (5 bases). Germline V lookup: CDR1 SGDLS, CDR2 YYNGEE. CDR3 length: 14 residues. The V end lost 0 bases, the J end lost 2 bases, and 9 bases lay between the germline ends. This CDR3 is CASSVEDTTYEQYF. The DNA for the CDR3 is TGTGCCAGCAGCGTAGAGGACACCACCTACGAGCAGTACTTC.